This TCR beta chain stems from a study of blood T cell repertoires in COVID-19. Study details: Researchers got acute and convalescent COVID-19 samples from the United States, Italy and Spain. PBMCs, B-cell-depleted T cells, or T cells provided the cDNA or gDNA that made up the material.

V gave up 3 bases and J gave up 8 bases, with 13 bases separating them. CDR1 is LNHNV and CDR2 is YYDKDF in the germline V gene (reference sequence). CDR3 length equals 13 residues. Produced via immunoSEQ multiplex PCR; TCRdb's table is partial and in-frame only. The sample records some 340,000 clones, 85% being singletons. The sequence came from a woman aged 18-29 years with acute or convalescent COVID-19. The V and J genes are TRBV15 and TRBJ1-2; D unclear. The sequenced material came from peripheral blood. This chain's CDR3 is CATSSTYRYGYTF. CDR3 nucleotide sequence: TGTGCCACCAGCAGCACCTATAGATACGGCTACACCTTC.